The rows below give T cell receptor beta chains drawn from one sample of a study of T cells after somatic rescue of genetic block. TCRdb's table, derived via immunoSEQ multiplex PCR, lists solely in-frame clones and lacks some. The profile shows approximately 78,000 clones, approximately 90% of them singletons. Sequences were obtained from peripheral blood mononuclear cells (PBMCs). These receptors all come from a man in his thirties or forties. CDR3s leave out the opening cysteine and the closing phenylalanine or tryptophan. Size tells how often a clone was seen (once, few, many) or the class of an expanded clone, and some rows leave it out.

clone_size,j_call,v_call,cdr3_aa
-,TRBJ2-7,TRBV14,ASSQGRRSSYEQY
-,TRBJ2-3,TRBV4-2,ASSQDRRTTDTQY
once,TRBJ2-1,TRBV15,ATSRAGRTSYNEQF
-,TRBJ2-5,TRBV12-5,ASGHWDSKFQETQY
once,TRBJ1-2,TRBV6-6,ASSPTNYGYT
-,TRBJ2-3,TRBV11-2,ASSSRRGLSTDTQY
-,TRBJ2-5,TRBV7-9,ASSLAGETQY
-,TRBJ2-1,TRBV6-5,ASRSDRGGYNEQF
-,TRBJ1-5,TRBV28,ASSTVNPVDQPQH
-,TRBJ2-3,TRBV4-2,ASSQDDSVPSDTQY
-,TRBJ1-1,TRBV5-1,ASSLSSRDRTYTEAF
-,TRBJ2-2,TRBV19,ASTRGGANTGELF
-,TRBJ2-3,TRBV2,ASKREVDTDTQY
once,TRBJ1-4,TRBV7-9,ASSMDRASGEKLF
-,TRBJ2-3,TRBV6-5,ASSYEGLGTDTQY
-,TRBJ2-1,TRBV5-1,ASSKGQGAWNEQF
-,TRBJ2-7,TRBV6-1,ASTTRGGDEQY
-,TRBJ2-1,TRBV18,ASSPPGQGNNEQF
-,TRBJ2-2,TRBV5-4,ASSSGTANTGELF
-,TRBJ2-5,TRBV7-8,ASSLRQGIWETQY
-,TRBJ2-1,TRBV28,ASSLFSGRARYNEQF
-,TRBJ2-7,TRBV7-9,ASTVGTYEQY
-,TRBJ2-7,TRBV4-2,ASSQDELAGAYEQY
-,TRBJ2-7,TRBV6-5,ASSGTGTGNYEQY
-,TRBJ1-3,TRBV28,ASSPLNLSGNTIY
few,TRBJ2-7,TRBV28,ASSFTRMRISYEQY
-,TRBJ1-1,TRBV6-5,ASSYTDSPLIDEAF
-,TRBJ1-5,TRBV7-6,ASSSFTDPIGQPQH
-,TRBJ1-4,TRBV5-1,ASSRDRGRRANEKLF
-,TRBJ2-3,TRBV28,ASSLGSLKGDTQY
-,TRBJ1-1,TRBV2,ASRLALNTEAF
-,TRBJ1-4,TRBV7-9,ASSPTGVTNEKLF
once,TRBJ2-7,TRBV18,ASSPPPGARYEQY
once,TRBJ1-2,TRBV2,ASSETKRRTRYGYT
-,TRBJ1-1,TRBV28,ASASSYTEAF
-,TRBJ2-2,TRBV23-1,ASSPPVGQGNRGAV
-,TRBJ2-3,TRBV6-5,ASSPQRFGTDTQY
-,TRBJ2-3,TRBV28,ASSARDLTQY
-,TRBJ2-7,TRBV5-5,ASSYGQASTYEQY
once,TRBJ1-1,TRBV6-1,ASSEVYSKNTEAF
-,TRBJ2-1,TRBV7-9,ASSSGTLGWGEQF
once,TRBJ2-5,TRBV7-8,ASSRTTQGLETQY
-,TRBJ2-7,TRBV7-6,ASSLRDRRYEQY
-,TRBJ2-1,TRBV5-1,ASTLPRQVTNNEQF
-,TRBJ1-5,TRBV28,ASSPPGQGLNQPQH
-,TRBJ1-2,TRBV18,ASSADGYGYT
once,TRBJ1-4,TRBV2,ASSYGGSGDEKLF
once,TRBJ2-6,TRBV7-9,ASSLTSFSGANVLT
-,TRBJ1-5,TRBV6-5,ASSYGGPSEQPQH